The source of this T cell receptor beta chain is a study of early T cells in non-severe SARS-CoV-2 infection. As part of library construction, unique molecular identifiers were attached to individual cDNA molecules. A single record per CDR3 protein comes from TCRdb applying MiXCR to the 5' RACE reads. In the table there are about 50,000 distinct CDR3 sequences, about 5.2% of which are singletons. This clonotype has ten or more counts. What it binds is not known. Findings of the study overall: Reliance on VDJdb matching favored anti-spike CD8 responses; private and CD4 specificities were missed.

The receptor comes from an adult who was a healthcare worker with PCR-confirmed SARS-CoV-2 infection or an uninfected control (not recorded which). The sequencing used whole blood, collected at baseline.

The CDR3 nucleotides read TGTGCCAGCAGTTATCGGACTAGCCTGAGGGAGACCCAGTACTTC. Translating gives CASSYRTSLRETQYF. J is TRBJ2-5 and V is TRBV6-5, with 8 bases identical to TRBD2. The ends lost 3 bases at V and 5 bases at J; junction bases unmatched: 8. CDR3 length equals 15 residues. Germline V CDR1 and CDR2: MNHEY, SVGAGI.